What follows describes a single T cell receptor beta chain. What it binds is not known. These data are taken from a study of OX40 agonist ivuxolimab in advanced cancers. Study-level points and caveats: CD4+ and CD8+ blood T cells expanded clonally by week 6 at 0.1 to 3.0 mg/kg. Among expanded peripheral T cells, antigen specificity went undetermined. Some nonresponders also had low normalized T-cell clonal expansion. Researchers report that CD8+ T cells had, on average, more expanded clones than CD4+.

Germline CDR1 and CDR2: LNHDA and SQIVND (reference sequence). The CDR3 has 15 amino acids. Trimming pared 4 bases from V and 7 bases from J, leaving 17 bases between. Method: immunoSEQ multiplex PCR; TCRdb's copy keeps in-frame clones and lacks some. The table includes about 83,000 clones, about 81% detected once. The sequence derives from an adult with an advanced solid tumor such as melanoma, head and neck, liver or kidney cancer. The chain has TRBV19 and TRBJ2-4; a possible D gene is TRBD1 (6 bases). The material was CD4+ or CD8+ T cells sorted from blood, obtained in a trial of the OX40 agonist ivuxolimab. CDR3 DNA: TGTGCCAGTAGTAGGCAGGGGTTGTCCGGGAACATTCAGTACTTC. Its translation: CASSRQGLSGNIQYF. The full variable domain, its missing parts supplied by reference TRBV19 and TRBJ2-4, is DGGITQSPKYLFRKEGQNVTLSCEQNLNHDAMYWYRQDPGQGLRLIYYSQIVNDFQKGDIAEGYSVSREKKESFPLTVTSAQKNPTAFYLCASSRQGLSGNIQYFGAGTRLSVL.